These T cell receptor beta chains were read from a single sample in a study of cytomegalovirus exposure and HLA in healthy donors. TCRdb's copy holds only in-frame clones and misses some; the assay was immunoSEQ multiplex PCR. The sample records about 120,000 clones, approximately 72% being singletons. Sequencing was performed on PBMCs. These receptors originate from a woman in her thirties or forties in good health and CMV-seropositive. Both conserved end residues are part of each CDR3. A D gene is named only where the DNA matches it firmly. Some rows mark clone size as missing; the rest say once, few, many or name a class of expanded clone.

d_gene: TRBD1; j_gene: TRBJ1-2; abundance: -; v_gene: TRBV27; len: 13; CDR3aa: CASRRDSNYGYTF; CDR3nt: TGTGCCAGCAGAAGGGACAGTAACTATGGCTACACCTTC
d_gene: -; j_gene: TRBJ1-2; abundance: -; v_gene: TRBV5-6; len: 13; CDR3aa: CASSLTTVYGYTF; CDR3nt: TGTGCCAGCAGCTTGACGACAGTCTATGGCTACACCTTC
d_gene: TRBD1; j_gene: TRBJ2-1; abundance: -; v_gene: TRBV14; len: 14; CDR3aa: CASSKTGGYNEQFF; CDR3nt: TGTGCCAGCAGCAAAACAGGGGGGTACAATGAGCAGTTCTTC
d_gene: TRBD1; j_gene: TRBJ1-1; abundance: -; v_gene: TRBV5-4; len: 15; CDR3aa: CASSLGPGTGGSAFF; CDR3nt: TGTGCCAGCAGCTTGGGCCCCGGGACAGGGGGTTCAGCTTTCTTT
d_gene: TRBD1; j_gene: TRBJ1-1; abundance: few; v_gene: TRBV6-6; len: 14; CDR3aa: CASTPGQRNTEAFF; CDR3nt: TGTGCCAGCACTCCGGGACAGAGGAACACTGAAGCTTTCTTT
d_gene: TRBD1; j_gene: TRBJ2-5; abundance: -; v_gene: TRBV14; len: 13; CDR3aa: CASSLSPQGAWYF; CDR3nt: TGTGCCAGCAGCCTATCCCCCCAGGGGGCCTGGTACTTC
d_gene: -; j_gene: TRBJ2-5; abundance: few; v_gene: TRBV12-5; len: 15; CDR3aa: CASGLGATHQETQYF; CDR3nt: TGTGCTAGTGGTTTGGGGGCCACACACCAAGAGACCCAGTACTTC
d_gene: -; j_gene: TRBJ2-6; abundance: once; v_gene: TRBV7-8; len: 16; CDR3aa: CASSAQGSAGANVLTF; CDR3nt: TGTGCCAGCAGCGCTCAGGGTTCAGCTGGGGCCAACGTCCTGACTTTC
d_gene: TRBD2; j_gene: TRBJ2-4; abundance: once; v_gene: TRBV5-1; len: 16; CDR3aa: CASSAGLAGGMTIQYF; CDR3nt: TGCGCCAGCAGCGCGGGACTAGCGGGGGGTATGACCATTCAGTACTTC
d_gene: -; j_gene: TRBJ1-1; abundance: few; v_gene: TRBV29-1; len: 11; CDR3aa: CSVGSGLEAFF; CDR3nt: TGCAGCGTTGGGTCAGGCCTTGAAGCTTTCTTT
d_gene: -; j_gene: TRBJ2-7; abundance: -; v_gene: TRBV4-3; len: 15; CDR3aa: CASSLTGSLNYEQYF; CDR3nt: TGCGCCAGCAGCCTTACAGGGTCACTCAACTACGAGCAGTACTTC
d_gene: -; j_gene: TRBJ1-2; abundance: -; v_gene: TRBV6-5; len: 12; CDR3aa: CASRDTNYGYTF; CDR3nt: TGTGCCAGCAGGGACACCAACTATGGCTACACCTTC
d_gene: -; j_gene: TRBJ2-7; abundance: -; v_gene: TRBV9; len: 13; CDR3aa: CASSVADRGEQYF; CDR3nt: TGTGCCAGCAGCGTAGCGGACCGGGGCGAGCAGTACTTC
d_gene: -; j_gene: TRBJ1-1; abundance: few; v_gene: TRBV4-1; len: 15; CDR3aa: CASSQEPTANTEAFF; CDR3nt: TGCGCCAGCAGCCAAGAGCCGACAGCGAACACTGAAGCTTTCTTT
d_gene: -; j_gene: TRBJ2-7; abundance: -; v_gene: TRBV9; len: 13; CDR3aa: CASSVSDAYEQYF; CDR3nt: TGTGCCAGCAGCGTCAGCGACGCCTACGAGCAGTACTTC
d_gene: -; j_gene: TRBJ2-3; abundance: -; v_gene: TRBV29-1; len: 15; CDR3aa: CSVDTGDYSTDTQYF; CDR3nt: TGCAGCGTTGATACAGGAGATTATAGCACAGATACGCAGTATTTT
d_gene: -; j_gene: TRBJ2-3; abundance: -; v_gene: TRBV11-1; len: 16; CDR3aa: CASSLGPTESTDTQYF; CDR3nt: TGTGCCAGCAGCTTAGGCCCGACAGAGAGCACAGATACGCAGTATTTT
d_gene: TRBD2; j_gene: TRBJ2-5; abundance: -; v_gene: TRBV9; len: 15; CDR3aa: CASSPSAGGLETQYF; CDR3nt: TGTGCCAGCAGCCCCTCAGCGGGGGGGCTAGAGACCCAGTACTTC
d_gene: TRBD1; j_gene: TRBJ1-1; abundance: -; v_gene: TRBV7-6; len: 15; CDR3aa: CASSHRGDREDEAFF; CDR3nt: TGTGCCAGCAGCCACCGGGGGGACAGGGAGGATGAAGCTTTCTTT
d_gene: TRBD1; j_gene: TRBJ2-1; abundance: -; v_gene: TRBV5-4; len: 13; CDR3aa: CASSLDRVGEQFF; CDR3nt: TGTGCCAGCAGCTTAGACAGGGTGGGGGAGCAGTTCTTC
d_gene: -; j_gene: TRBJ1-2; abundance: -; v_gene: TRBV5-1; len: 14; CDR3aa: CASSLDGGNYGYTF; CDR3nt: TGCGCCAGCAGCTTGGATGGGGGGAACTATGGCTACACCTTC
d_gene: TRBD2; j_gene: TRBJ2-1; abundance: -; v_gene: TRBV14; len: 16; CDR3aa: CASSLLEVAGGNEQFF; CDR3nt: TGTGCCAGCAGCCTACTCGAGGTAGCGGGGGGCAATGAGCAGTTCTTC